This entry lists 8 T cell receptor beta chains sequenced from one sample in a study of response to subunit inactivated influenza vaccine. TCRdb itself ran the RT-PCR reads through MiXCR, one entry per CDR3 protein. In the table there are roughly 500,000 distinct CDR3 sequences, 20% to 25% of which are singletons. These data were also reused for a study on T cells expressing NK-cell markers. According to that study: As the method of synthesis, 5'RACE template switching with UMIs yielded TCR beta cDNA.

The sequencing used CD4+ T cells sorted from PBMCs, collected 11 to 12 days after vaccination. Receptor source: a man aged 50 or older who received an inactivated influenza vaccine.

The chain employs TRBV20-1 and TRBJ2-1; TRBD2 matches at 10 bases. The germline V gene has CDR1 DFQATT and CDR2 SNEGSKA (reference sequence). CDR3 length: 17 amino acids. The ends lost 3 bases at V and 6 bases at J; junction bases unmatched: 14. The CDR3 reads CSASLGSSGGRGNEQFF. The DNA for the CDR3 is TGCAGTGCTAGCCTCGGGTCTAGCGGGGGCAGAGGCAATGAGCAGTTCTTC.

A few counts support this clonotype. CDR3: CASSVTGGEQYF. The CDR3 DNA follows: TGTGCCAGCAGTGTGACAGGGGGCGAGCAGTACTTC. The chain links TRBV12-3 or TRBV12-4 to TRBJ2-7; 9 bases align to TRBD1. This CDR3 region has 12 residues. V lost 5 bases, J lost 6 bases, and 2 bases stayed unmatched.

This chain connects TRBV6-1 to TRBJ1-1; D possibly corresponds to TRBD1 (6 bases). The V gene lost 5 bases and the J gene lost 6 bases, with 13 bases spanning the gap. The CDR3 loop spans 13 amino acids. Germline V CDR1 and CDR2: MNHNS, SASEGT. CDR3: CASSPGGASEAFF. CDR3 sequence (DNA): TGTGCCAGCAGTCCGGGGGGGGCCTCTGAAGCTTTCTTT.

This clonotype has a handful of counts. V and J are TRBV11-2 and TRBJ2-6; D is uncertain. The V gene lost 0 bases and the J gene lost 13 bases, with 10 bases spanning the gap. This CDR3 has 13 amino acids. Germline CDR1 SGHAT, CDR2 FQNNGV. CDR3 DNA: TGTGCCAGCAGCTTAGATCGGTCAGAGGTCCTGACTTTC. Translated, it gives CASSLDRSEVLTF.

This clonotype came up a few times. This rearrangement joins TRBV29-1 to TRBJ1-2; 10 bases are a match to TRBD1. This CDR3 has 13 amino acids. Looked up from germline, CDR1 is SQVTM and CDR2 is ANQGSEA. V shed 7 bases and J 1 base; nucleotides not matched to a gene: 3. The CDR3 spells CSAGQGVNYGYTF. The CDR3 bases are TGCAGCGCAGGACAGGGGGTTAACTATGGCTACACCTTC.

V gene TRBV2 combines with J gene TRBJ2-7, with 12 bases lining up with TRBD2. Germline V gives CDR1 SNHLY, CDR2 FYNNEI. The trim removed 6 bases at V and 3 bases at J, leaving 3 bases unmatched. The CDR3 sequence is 14 residues long. CDR3 region: CASRLTSGSYEQYF. In DNA form, the CDR3 reads TGTGCCAGCAGGTTGACTAGCGGGAGCTACGAGCAGTACTTC.

This clonotype was recorded a few times. The J gene is TRBJ2-7, the V gene TRBV7-2; 10 bases are a match to TRBD1. This CDR3 spans 15 amino acids. V shed 5 bases, J shed 2 bases, and the junction held 6 bases outside the gene matches. Germline V lookup: CDR1 SGHTA, CDR2 FQGNSA. The CDR3 region is CASSRRTGGAYEQYF. The CDR3 DNA reads as TGTGCCAGCAGCAGAAGGACAGGGGGGGCCTACGAGCAGTACTTC.

This clonotype occurred a few times. The V and J genes are TRBV29-1 and TRBJ2-3; D ambiguous. This CDR3 has 13 amino acids. The germline V gene encodes CDR1 SQVTM and CDR2 ANQGSEA. V was shortened by 3 bases and J by 5 bases, with 12 bases between the two germline ends. CDR3 nucleotides: TGCAGCGTTGAGGTCGTCGAAAGAGATACGCAGTATTTT. This encodes CSVEVVERDTQYF.